A single sample is the source of the 7 T cell receptor beta chains below, sequenced in a study of cytomegalovirus exposure and HLA in healthy donors. The study ran its PCR with 60 Vbeta and 13 Jbeta primers. The table came from immunoSEQ multiplex PCR; TCRdb's copy has only in-frame clones and leaves some out. This sample has over 130,000 clones, with 70% to 80% found just once. Sequencing was carried out using PBMCs. Source of these receptors: a man aged 45-65 years in good health and CMV-seropositive.

This chain uses TRBV6-1 with TRBJ2-7; TRBD2 is a possible D gene (6 bases). Germline V lookup: CDR1 MNHNS, CDR2 SASEGT. CDR3 length: 14 residues. Trimming pared 3 bases from V and 2 bases from J, leaving 11 bases between. The CDR3 loop reads CASSEEGLTYEQYF. The CDR3 bases are TGTGCCAGCAGTGAGGAGGGTCTTACCTACGAGCAGTACTTC.

This chain connects TRBV27 to TRBJ1-1, with D possibly TRBD1 on 5 matching bases. The germline CDR1 and CDR2 sequences are MNHEY and SMNVEV (reference sequence). V lost 6 bases, J lost 3 bases, and 17 bases lay in between. CDR3 size: 15 residues. The CDR3 DNA is TGTGCCAGCAGCTCATTCAGGGTGGTGGACACTGAAGCTTTCTTT. Protein product: CASSSFRVVDTEAFF.

V and J are TRBV7-2 and TRBJ2-2; D is perhaps TRBD1 (7 bases). The CDR3 sequence is 16 residues long. V dropped 2 bases and J dropped 6 bases, with 16 bases sitting between them. Germline loops: CDR1 SGHTA, CDR2 FQGNSA. The CDR3 spells CASSLWARDRPGELFF. DNA for the CDR3: TGTGCCAGCAGCTTATGGGCGCGGGACAGACCCGGGGAGCTGTTTTTT.

This chain connects TRBV5-5 to TRBJ2-3; 10 nucleotides line up with TRBD2. V dropped 4 bases and J dropped 3; count of bases not matched to a gene: 2. The germline CDR1 and CDR2 sequences are SGHKS and YYEKEE (reference sequence). This CDR3 is 14 amino acids long. The CDR3 DNA sequence: TGTGCCAGCAGCACACTAGCGGGAACAGATACGCAGTATTTT. Amino acid sequence: CASSTLAGTDTQYF.

The rearrangement joins TRBV6-5 to TRBJ2-5, with a weak D call TRBD1 (6 bases). The end of the DNA fits TRBJ2-7 better, so the J call may be wrong. The CDR3 length is 13 residues. The germline V gene encodes CDR1 MNHEY and CDR2 SVGAGI. CDR3 residues: CASSRQETYEQYF. CDR3 in DNA: TGTGCCAGCAGTCGACAGGAGACCTACGAGCAGTACTTC.

The chain links TRBV5-1 to TRBJ2-5, with D possibly being TRBD1 (6 bases). V was cut by 0 bases and J by 4 bases, with 10 bases left in between. Germline V CDR1 and CDR2: SGHRS, YFSETQ. The CDR3 contains 14 residues. The CDR3 is CASSLGTGRETQYF. The CDR3 bases are TGCGCCAGCAGCTTGGGTACAGGGAGAGAGACCCAGTACTTC.

The gene calls are TRBV10-3 and TRBJ2-7, with 10 bases lining up with TRBD2. This CDR3 has 12 residues. V dropped 5 bases and J dropped 6; count of bases not matched to a gene: 1. The germline V gene has CDR1 ENHRY and CDR2 SYGVKD. CDR3 region: CAISLAGGEQYF. For the CDR3, the DNA is TGTGCCATCAGTTTAGCGGGAGGCGAGCAGTACTTC.